Listed below are T cell receptor beta chains from one sample, sequenced in a study of early T cells in non-severe SARS-CoV-2 infection. TCRdb re-analysed the 5' RACE reads in MiXCR, keeping a single row per CDR3 protein. The sample consists of around 89,000 distinct CDR3 sequences, roughly 14% of them appearing once. Sequenced sample: whole blood. The source is an adult who was a healthcare worker with PCR-confirmed SARS-CoV-2 infection or an uninfected control (not recorded which). Each CDR3 is given with its conserved first and last residue. The D gene is left open where the match is weak. Clone size is shown for a subset of rows, as once, few, many or a class of expanded clone.

d_gene: -; len: 17; v_gene: TRBV5-1; abundance: few; j_gene: TRBJ2-4; CDR3aa: CASSPMTAVLAKNIQYF; CDR3nt: TGCGCCAGCAGCCCGATGACAGCCGTACTAGCCAAAAACATTCAGTACTTC
d_gene: TRBD1; len: 15; v_gene: TRBV27; abundance: -; j_gene: TRBJ2-3; CDR3aa: CASSLEGGNADTQYF; CDR3nt: TGTGCCAGCAGTTTAGAAGGGGGCAATGCAGATACGCAGTATTTT
d_gene: -; len: 17; v_gene: TRBV20-1; abundance: -; j_gene: TRBJ1-3; CDR3aa: CSARARAGTTPENTIYF; CDR3nt: TGCAGTGCTAGAGCCAGAGCCGGGACTACTCCTGAAAACACCATATATTTT
d_gene: -; len: 12; v_gene: TRBV7-2; abundance: many; j_gene: TRBJ2-2; CDR3aa: CASSSYTGELFF; CDR3nt: TGTGCCAGCAGCTCGTACACCGGGGAGCTGTTTTTT
d_gene: TRBD1; len: 16; v_gene: TRBV27; abundance: many; j_gene: TRBJ1-1; CDR3aa: CASSPLISGGNTEAFF; CDR3nt: TGTGCCAGCAGTCCTCTAATATCAGGGGGGAACACTGAAGCTTTCTTT
d_gene: TRBD2; len: 15; v_gene: TRBV20-1; abundance: -; j_gene: TRBJ2-5; CDR3aa: CSASPGTSLQETQYF; CDR3nt: TGCAGTGCTAGTCCCGGGACTAGCCTTCAAGAGACCCAGTACTTC
d_gene: TRBD1; len: 15; v_gene: TRBV29-1; abundance: -; j_gene: TRBJ2-1; CDR3aa: CSVALGQDAYNEQFF; CDR3nt: TGCAGCGTCGCCCTGGGACAGGACGCCTACAATGAGCAGTTCTTC
d_gene: -; len: 12; v_gene: TRBV7-8; abundance: many; j_gene: TRBJ2-3; CDR3aa: CASRRGSDTQYF; CDR3nt: TGTGCCAGCAGGCGGGGCTCAGATACGCAGTATTTT
d_gene: -; len: 13; v_gene: TRBV30; abundance: -; j_gene: TRBJ1-1; CDR3aa: CAWSEPGNTGAFF; CDR3nt: TGTGCCTGGAGCGAGCCAGGGAACACTGGAGCTTTCTTT
d_gene: TRBD1; len: 14; v_gene: TRBV6-1; abundance: -; j_gene: TRBJ1-2; CDR3aa: CASSYIGTGDGYTF; CDR3nt: TGTGCCAGCAGTTACATAGGGACAGGTGATGGCTACACCTTC
d_gene: TRBD2; len: 20; v_gene: TRBV3-1; abundance: -; j_gene: TRBJ2-1; CDR3aa: CASSQEAVAGGRTRHNEQFF; CDR3nt: TGTGCCAGCAGCCAAGAGGCGGTAGCGGGGGGGCGAACACGACACAATGAGCAGTTCTTC
d_gene: TRBD2; len: 15; v_gene: TRBV12-3/TRBV12-4; abundance: few; j_gene: TRBJ2-5; CDR3aa: CASSPGTSRRETQYF; CDR3nt: TGTGCCAGCAGTCCCGGGACTAGCAGGAGAGAGACCCAGTACTTC
d_gene: -; len: 13; v_gene: TRBV29-1; abundance: many; j_gene: TRBJ1-1; CDR3aa: CSVEGLGYPEAFF; CDR3nt: TGCAGCGTTGAAGGCCTGGGGTACCCTGAAGCTTTCTTT
d_gene: -; len: 15; v_gene: TRBV3-1; abundance: -; j_gene: TRBJ1-5; CDR3aa: CASSQAGTINQPQHF; CDR3nt: TGTGCCAGCAGCCAAGCCGGGACAATCAATCAGCCCCAGCATTTT
d_gene: -; len: 14; v_gene: TRBV4-1; abundance: many; j_gene: TRBJ2-1; CDR3aa: CASSQGEGGDEQFF; CDR3nt: TGCGCCAGCAGCCAAGGTGAAGGGGGGGATGAGCAGTTCTTC
d_gene: -; len: 14; v_gene: TRBV11-2; abundance: many; j_gene: TRBJ1-2; CDR3aa: CASSFGGANYGYTF; CDR3nt: TGTGCCAGCAGCTTTGGGGGCGCTAACTATGGCTACACCTTC
d_gene: -; len: 13; v_gene: TRBV20-1; abundance: few; j_gene: TRBJ1-2; CDR3aa: CSALVPRGYGYTF; CDR3nt: TGCAGTGCCCTAGTCCCGAGGGGGTATGGCTACACCTTC
d_gene: TRBD1; len: 17; v_gene: TRBV18; abundance: many; j_gene: TRBJ1-1; CDR3aa: CASSPVAGQGMNTEAFF; CDR3nt: TGTGCCAGCTCACCAGTAGCGGGACAGGGAATGAACACTGAAGCTTTCTTT
d_gene: TRBD1; len: 13; v_gene: TRBV20-1; abundance: many; j_gene: TRBJ1-2; CDR3aa: CSARDREPYGYTF; CDR3nt: TGCAGTGCCAGGGACAGGGAGCCTTATGGCTACACCTTC
d_gene: TRBD1; len: 16; v_gene: TRBV6-2/TRBV6-3; abundance: -; j_gene: TRBJ1-1; CDR3aa: CASSYDSSGGGTEAFF; CDR3nt: TGTGCCAGCAGTTACGACTCGTCAGGGGGTGGAACTGAAGCTTTCTTT
d_gene: -; len: 15; v_gene: TRBV4-1; abundance: few; j_gene: TRBJ1-1; CDR3aa: CASSQAQTENTEAFF; CDR3nt: TGCGCCAGCAGCCAAGCTCAGACAGAGAACACTGAAGCTTTCTTT
d_gene: -; len: 13; v_gene: TRBV3-1; abundance: -; j_gene: TRBJ1-5; CDR3aa: CASSQGRNQPQHF; CDR3nt: TGTGCCAGCAGCCAGGGTCGCAATCAGCCCCAGCATTTT
d_gene: -; len: 13; v_gene: TRBV29-1; abundance: -; j_gene: TRBJ1-1; CDR3aa: CSVERGMNTEAFF; CDR3nt: TGCAGCGTTGAACGGGGAATGAACACTGAAGCTTTCTTT
d_gene: -; len: 13; v_gene: TRBV6-5; abundance: -; j_gene: TRBJ1-2; CDR3aa: CASSSGTLYGYTF; CDR3nt: TGTGCCAGCAGTTCTGGCACCTTATACGGCTACACCTTC
d_gene: -; len: 15; v_gene: TRBV12-3/TRBV12-4; abundance: -; j_gene: TRBJ2-3; CDR3aa: CASRPIAVATDTQYF; CDR3nt: TGTGCCAGCAGACCTATAGCGGTGGCGACAGATACGCAGTATTTT
d_gene: -; len: 13; v_gene: TRBV20-1; abundance: -; j_gene: TRBJ2-1; CDR3aa: CSARSPIGNEQFF; CDR3nt: TGCAGTGCTAGATCCCCTATTGGCAATGAGCAGTTCTTC
d_gene: -; len: 13; v_gene: TRBV18; abundance: -; j_gene: TRBJ1-1; CDR3aa: CASSRQANTEAFF; CDR3nt: TGTGCCAGCTCACGACAAGCGAACACTGAAGCTTTCTTT
d_gene: -; len: 18; v_gene: TRBV7-9; abundance: few; j_gene: TRBJ2-5; CDR3aa: CASSRPGFRGAVLETQYF; CDR3nt: TGTGCCAGCAGCCGCCCAGGTTTCCGGGGGGCAGTCTTGGAGACCCAGTACTTC
d_gene: -; len: 18; v_gene: TRBV24-1; abundance: -; j_gene: TRBJ2-2; CDR3aa: CATSDFAPARVRTGELFF; CDR3nt: TGTGCCACCAGTGATTTTGCCCCTGCTAGGGTCCGGACCGGGGAGCTGTTTTTT
d_gene: TRBD1; len: 14; v_gene: TRBV5-5; abundance: few; j_gene: TRBJ2-3; CDR3aa: CASATGQYTDTQYF; CDR3nt: TGTGCCAGCGCAACGGGACAGTACACAGATACGCAGTATTTT
d_gene: -; len: 15; v_gene: TRBV20-1; abundance: few; j_gene: TRBJ1-1; CDR3aa: CSASGTGQGNTEAFF; CDR3nt: TGCAGTGCTAGTGGAACAGGTCAGGGCAACACTGAAGCTTTCTTT
d_gene: -; len: 14; v_gene: TRBV24-1; abundance: many; j_gene: TRBJ1-5; CDR3aa: CATSDWGSYQPQHF; CDR3nt: TGTGCCACCAGTGATTGGGGGTCTTATCAGCCCCAGCATTTT
d_gene: -; len: 15; v_gene: TRBV18; abundance: many; j_gene: TRBJ1-1; CDR3aa: CASSPRGDPNTEAFF; CDR3nt: TGTGCCAGCTCACCACGGGGGGACCCGAACACTGAAGCTTTCTTT
d_gene: -; len: 17; v_gene: TRBV5-1; abundance: many; j_gene: TRBJ2-2; CDR3aa: CASRGGPGGANTGELFF; CDR3nt: TGCGCCAGCAGAGGGGGGCCCGGGGGTGCGAACACCGGGGAGCTGTTTTTT
d_gene: TRBD1; len: 14; v_gene: TRBV18; abundance: few; j_gene: TRBJ1-1; CDR3aa: CASSRDRDYTEAFF; CDR3nt: TGTGCCAGCTCACGAGACAGGGACTACACTGAAGCTTTCTTT
d_gene: -; len: 12; v_gene: TRBV5-1; abundance: -; j_gene: TRBJ2-1; CDR3aa: CASSLAGVEQFF; CDR3nt: TGCGCCAGCAGCTTGGCCGGGGTAGAGCAGTTCTTC